These T cell receptor beta chains were read from a single sample in a study of T-cell memory formation after mild COVID-19. TCRdb passed the 5' RACE reads through MiXCR, listing each CDR3 protein once. Of 250,000 or so distinct CDR3 sequences listed, roughly 18% are singletons. Material for sequencing was PBMCs or a T cell subset sorted from them (not recorded which). The receptor set was obtained from a man aged 18 to 30 who had mild COVID-19 (a few samples of this study predate the infection). Cell type and time point are not known. Both conserved end residues are part of each CDR3. A D gene is named only where the DNA matches it firmly. Not every row has a clone size; where given, it reads once, few, many or a size class.

j_call clone_size v_call d_call cdr3_aa cdr3_nt
TRBJ1-5 few TRBV28 TRBD1 CASRAGGYQPQHF TGTGCCAGCAGGGCAGGGGGTTATCAGCCCCAGCATTTT
TRBJ2-2 few TRBV11-1 TRBD2 CASSSRGTSGSSGELFF TGTGCCAGCAGCTCTAGGGGGACTAGCGGATCCTCCGGGGAGCTGTTTTTT
TRBJ2-3 few TRBV10-3 NA CAITREFSDTQYF TGTGCCATCACCAGGGAATTCTCAGATACGCAGTATTTT
TRBJ2-2 NA TRBV10-3 NA CAISEYRGYRGRTGELFF TGTGCCATCAGCGAATATCGGGGCTATCGGGGCAGGACCGGGGAGCTGTTTTTT
TRBJ2-5 NA TRBV27 TRBD1 CASSYVYRGFRETQYF TGTGCCAGCAGCTACGTATACAGGGGTTTTAGGGAGACCCAGTACTTC
TRBJ2-5 few TRBV7-9 TRBD2 CASSPLGLAGRETQYF TGTGCCAGCAGCCCCCTGGGACTAGCGGGGCGTGAGACCCAGTACTTC
TRBJ2-1 NA TRBV18 NA CASSPDGLATGEQFF TGTGCCAGCTCACCCGACGGGTTAGCCACTGGTGAGCAGTTCTTC
TRBJ2-1 few TRBV7-9 NA CASSIVGVSSYNEQFF TGTGCCAGCAGTATAGTGGGCGTAAGCTCCTACAATGAGCAGTTCTTC
TRBJ2-1 many TRBV5-5 NA CASSLWGSDEQFF TGTGCCAGCAGCTTGTGGGGTTCCGATGAGCAGTTCTTC
TRBJ1-2 NA TRBV29-1 TRBD1 CSVEDSRDRGLGGYTF TGCAGCGTTGAAGATTCCCGGGACAGGGGGCTGGGTGGCTACACCTTC
TRBJ2-3 few TRBV29-1 NA CSVEAYRAVNTQYF TGCAGCGTAGAGGCCTACAGGGCGGTAAATACGCAGTATTTT
TRBJ2-3 NA TRBV20-1 TRBD1 CSARDRDRTSTDTQYF TGCAGTGCTAGAGATCGGGACAGGACCAGCACAGATACGCAGTATTTT
TRBJ1-1 NA TRBV5-1 TRBD1 CASSLLSMSPQGARNTEAFF TGCGCCAGCAGCTTGTTGAGTATGTCCCCTCAGGGGGCGAGGAACACTGAAGCTTTCTTT
TRBJ1-5 NA TRBV18 NA CASSPPPGGNQPQHF TGTGCCAGCTCACCACCCCCCGGTGGCAATCAGCCCCAGCATTTT
TRBJ2-3 once TRBV5-1 TRBD2 CASSPLTSGGSDTQYF TGCGCCAGCAGCCCTCTGACTAGCGGGGGATCAGATACGCAGTATTTT
TRBJ1-1 NA TRBV19 NA CASRSNTEAFF TGTGCCAGTAGGAGTAACACTGAAGCTTTCTTT
TRBJ2-3 once TRBV27 NA CASKNISTDTQYF TGTGCCAGCAAAAACATTAGCACAGATACGCAGTATTTT
TRBJ2-1 NA TRBV29-1 TRBD2 CSARGTSGGASEQFF TGCAGCGCACGGGGGACTAGCGGGGGGGCCTCGGAGCAGTTCTTC
TRBJ2-3 many TRBV5-1 NA CASSFWTADTQYF TGCGCCAGCAGCTTTTGGACGGCAGATACGCAGTATTTT
TRBJ1-2 NA TRBV12-3/TRBV12-4 NA CASTIERAARGYTF TGTGCCAGCACCATAGAAAGGGCCGCGAGGGGCTACACCTTC
TRBJ2-2 NA TRBV24-1 NA CATSAWTPANTGELFF TGTGCCACCAGTGCTTGGACTCCCGCGAACACCGGGGAGCTGTTTTTT
TRBJ1-3 NA TRBV7-2 TRBD1 CASSLGAPLGGRGSGNTIYF TGTGCCAGCAGCTTGGGGGCGCCCTTAGGGGGCCGGGGATCTGGAAACACCATATATTTT
TRBJ2-1 NA TRBV7-2 NA CASSLIGGGLNEQFF TGTGCCAGCAGCTTAATTGGAGGGGGCCTTAATGAGCAGTTCTTC
TRBJ2-3 many TRBV7-2 TRBD1 CASSPSPDRVTQYF TGTGCCAGCAGCCCTAGCCCGGACAGGGTTACGCAGTATTTT
TRBJ1-2 few TRBV6-6 NA CASSYSLDRPNYGYTF TGTGCCAGCAGTTACTCCCTAGACAGGCCTAACTATGGCTACACCTTC
TRBJ2-6 few TRBV4-3 NA CASSQEYRSGANVLTF TGCGCCAGCAGCCAAGAATATCGCTCTGGGGCCAACGTCCTGACTTTC
TRBJ1-1 NA TRBV7-2 TRBD1 CASRFGRGRAEAFF TGTGCCAGCAGGTTCGGAAGGGGGCGGGCTGAAGCTTTCTTT
TRBJ2-3 once TRBV7-2 TRBD1 CASSPGQGTADTQYF TGTGCCAGCAGCCCCGGACAGGGGACCGCAGATACGCAGTATTTT
TRBJ2-7 many TRBV29-1 NA CSVEDREGAYEQYF TGCAGCGTTGAAGATCGTGAGGGGGCCTACGAGCAGTACTTC
TRBJ2-3 few TRBV7-2 NA CASSMLAGGTDTQYF TGTGCCAGCAGCATGCTAGCTGGGGGCACAGATACGCAGTATTTT
TRBJ1-1 NA TRBV7-9 NA CASSRWGVNTEAFF TGTGCCAGCAGCAGGTGGGGCGTGAACACTGAAGCTTTCTTT
TRBJ2-1 few TRBV24-1 TRBD1 CATSPWTGGLSEQFF TGTGCCACCAGCCCCTGGACAGGGGGCTTGAGCGAGCAGTTCTTC
TRBJ2-1 few TRBV10-2 NA CASIAAKGWSYNEQFF TGCGCCAGCATTGCGGCAAAAGGGTGGTCCTACAATGAGCAGTTCTTC
TRBJ2-2 NA TRBV6-2/TRBV6-3 TRBD1 CDSSWDPTGDDTGELFF TGTGACAGCAGTTGGGACCCGACAGGGGATGACACCGGGGAGCTGTTTTTT
TRBJ2-3 NA TRBV29-1 NA CSVADYRGTDTQYF TGCAGCGTGGCAGACTATAGGGGCACAGATACGCAGTATTTT
TRBJ1-2 NA TRBV7-9 NA CASSPGGYSGYTF TGTGCCAGCAGCCCGGGGGGCTACTCTGGCTACACCTTC
TRBJ1-5 few TRBV19 NA CASSMVDYSNQPQHF TGTGCCAGTAGTATGGTTGATTATAGCAATCAGCCCCAGCATTTT
TRBJ2-1 NA TRBV7-2 TRBD2 CASSGPGTSLYNEQFF TGTGCCAGCAGCGGACCCGGGACTAGTCTTTACAATGAGCAGTTCTTC
TRBJ2-2 NA TRBV9 NA CASSVGPDTGELFF TGTGCCAGCAGCGTAGGCCCAGACACCGGGGAGCTGTTTTTT
TRBJ2-5 many TRBV4-1 TRBD2 CASSEGLAGYQETQYF TGCGCCAGCAGCGAGGGACTAGCGGGGTACCAAGAGACCCAGTACTTC
TRBJ2-3 NA TRBV6-2/TRBV6-3 NA CASSYPDTQYF TGTGCCAGCAGTTACCCAGATACGCAGTATTTT
TRBJ1-1 NA TRBV29-1 NA CSVAQGTEAFF TGCAGCGTTGCTCAGGGGACTGAAGCTTTCTTT
TRBJ2-3 NA TRBV15 NA CATSRGQGTSTDTQYF TGTGCCACCAGCAGAGGTCAGGGAACTAGCACAGATACGCAGTATTTT
TRBJ1-1 once TRBV25-1 TRBD1 CASSDQGGYTEAFF TGTGCCAGCAGTGACCAGGGGGGGTACACTGAAGCTTTCTTT
TRBJ2-5 NA TRBV6-9 NA CATRGTQGYQETQYF TGTGCCACAAGAGGTACACAGGGATACCAAGAGACCCAGTACTTC
TRBJ2-1 few TRBV20-1 NA CSAARDTYANEQFF TGCAGTGCTGCCCGGGACACCTACGCCAATGAGCAGTTCTTC
TRBJ2-2 NA TRBV20-1 TRBD2 CSAIGGAFGELFF TGCAGTGCTATCGGGGGGGCGTTCGGGGAGCTGTTTTTT
TRBJ2-4 NA TRBV6-1 TRBD1 CASSELDRGENIQYF TGTGCCAGCAGTGAATTAGACAGGGGGGAAAACATTCAGTACTTC
TRBJ2-3 NA TRBV20-1 NA CSARGWPTDTQYF TGCAGTGCTAGGGGGTGGCCCACAGATACGCAGTATTTT
TRBJ2-5 NA TRBV10-1 TRBD2 CASQLAGEETQYF TGCGCCAGCCAACTAGCGGGGGAAGAGACCCAGTACTTC
TRBJ2-2 once TRBV14 TRBD2 CASSHGTSGPWTGELIF TGTGCCAGCAGCCACGGGACTAGCGGCCCGTGGACCGGGGAGCTGATTTTT
TRBJ2-6 NA TRBV19 NA CASRQSSGANVLTF TGTGCCAGTCGGCAAAGCTCTGGGGCCAACGTCCTGACTTTC
TRBJ1-1 NA TRBV14 NA CASSQDPGTYVTEAFF TGTGCCAGCAGCCAAGATCCCGGGACGTACGTCACTGAAGCTTTCTTT
TRBJ1-3 few TRBV2 NA CASSLRGDPFGNTIYF TGTGCCAGCAGTCTACGCGGGGACCCCTTTGGAAACACCATATATTTT
TRBJ2-1 NA TRBV9 TRBD2 CASSVVASGAYNEQFF TGTGCCAGCAGCGTAGTGGCTAGCGGGGCCTACAATGAGCAGTTCTTC
TRBJ1-1 once TRBV28 TRBD1 CASRTRDRATVGTEAFF TGTGCCAGCCGAACCCGGGACAGGGCAACGGTGGGCACTGAAGCTTTCTTT
TRBJ1-1 NA TRBV7-8 NA CASSLFGEGTEAFF TGTGCCAGCAGCCTTTTTGGGGAGGGCACTGAAGCTTTCTTT
TRBJ2-3 NA TRBV15 NA CATSRGIRRGWYTDTQYF TGTGCCACCAGCAGAGGGATCCGCCGGGGATGGTATACAGATACGCAGTATTTT